The present TCR beta chain was sequenced within a study of T cells after yellow fever vaccination. TCRdb used MiXCR to reprocess the 5' RACE reads, holding one entry per CDR3 protein. Of 150,000 to 200,000 distinct CDR3 sequences listed, 6.2% are singletons. This clonotype came up a few times. This CDR3 has 17 amino acids. The V gene lost 8 bases and the J gene lost 4 bases, with 21 bases spanning the gap. CDR1 and CDR2 (germline): MNHEY, SVGEGT. Sequences were derived from CD4+ T cells sorted from PBMCs, sampled on the day of the first yellow fever vaccination. This chain connects TRBV6-2 or TRBV6-3 to TRBJ2-6; D may correspond to TRBD1 or TRBD2 (6 bases each). The receptor was derived from a man aged 18-30 years who received the YFV17D yellow fever vaccine. The CDR3 sequence is CASSRMPGARGANVLTF. The CDR3 DNA reads TGTGCCAGCTCCAGAATGCCGGGGGCGAGAGGGGCCAACGTCCTGACTTTC.